A single sample gave rise to the 16 T cell receptor beta chains below, sequenced in a study of naive and memory T cell subsets. TCR cDNA received a 3' ligated oligonucleotide that carried a UMI. Ligated cDNA underwent four rounds of PCR with nested alpha and beta constant region primers and SP2. TCRdb re-analysed the 5' RACE reads in MiXCR, keeping a single row per CDR3 protein. This sample yields roughly 60,000 distinct CDR3 sequences, of which 7.2% are seen a single time; 9% to 10% belongs to the top ten. The receptors derive from a male donor in good health.

This clonotype was observed a few times. V gene TRBV6-4 combines with J gene TRBJ2-7; 8 bases agree with TRBD1. The length of the CDR3 is 15 residues. Germline-derived CDR1 and CDR2 are MRHNA and SNTAGT. V lost 3 bases and J lost 1; bases outside the gene matches: 5. The CDR3 DNA reads as TGTGCCAGCAGTGATAGGACAGGGTGGTCCTACGAGCAGTACTTC. Protein product: CASSDRTGWSYEQYF.

The sample holds many counts of this clonotype. The chain uses TRBV21-1 and TRBJ2-7; the D call in the table, TRBD1, was not verified against the DNA. TRBV21-1 constitutes a pseudogene. The CDR3 has 14 residues. The CDR3 sequence: CASSIGQASYEQYF. DNA of the CDR3: TGTGCCAGCAGCATAGGACAGGCGTCCTACGAGCAGTACTTC.

The sample holds many counts of this clonotype. The rearrangement joins TRBV7-8 to TRBJ1-1; unclear D gene. Germline loops: CDR1 SGHVS, CDR2 FQNEAQ. V lost 4 bases to trimming and J lost 1 base, with 13 bases between them. CDR3 length: 15 amino acids. The DNA of the CDR3 is TGTGCCAGCAGCTCACAGACTCTGGGGAACACTGAAGCTTTCTTT. Translating it yields CASSSQTLGNTEAFF. The full variable domain, its missing parts supplied by reference TRBV7-8 and TRBJ1-1, is GAGVSQSPRYKVAKRGQDVALRCDPISGHVSLFWYQQALGQGPEFLTYFQNEAQLDKSGLPSDRFFAERPEGSVSTLKIQRTQQEDSAVYLCASSSQTLGNTEAFFGQGTRLTVV.

This clonotype was detected only a few times. The gene calls are TRBV5-1 and TRBJ2-5; 13 positions agree with TRBD2. The V gene end was trimmed by 0 bases and the J gene end by 3 bases; junction bases not matched to a gene: 8. Germline V gives CDR1 SGHRS, CDR2 YFSETQ. CDR3 length equals 18 residues. For the CDR3, the DNA is TGCGCCAGCAGCTTGGAAGGGACTAGCGGGATGCACGAAGAGACCCAGTACTTC. Protein product: CASSLEGTSGMHEETQYF.

Ten or more counts support this clonotype. The rearrangement joins TRBV6-4 to TRBJ1-2; the match to TRBD1 covers 8 bases. CDR1 MRHNA and CDR2 SNTAGT come from the germline V gene. With 7 bases clipped from V and 6 bases from J, the junction kept 7 bases outside the gene matches. The CDR3 has 13 amino acids. The CDR3 coding sequence is TGTGCCAGCATCGCCCAGGGGGCTCATGGCTACACCTTC. It yields the protein CASIAQGAHGYTF.

This clonotype was picked up a small number of times. The J gene is TRBJ2-2, the V gene TRBV11-3; unclear D gene. Germline V CDR1 and CDR2: SGHNT, YENEEA. This CDR3 comprises 12 residues. V was cut by 6 bases and J by 4 bases, with 6 bases left in between. DNA for the CDR3: TGTGCCAGCAGGGGCGGCACCGGGGAGCTGTTTTTT. Translated, it gives CASRGGTGELFF.

A note on this clonotype: A much larger clone differs from this one at a single base, so this may be a read error. This chain joins TRBV7-2 and TRBJ1-1, with TRBD1 as a possible D gene (6 bases). The CDR3 consists of 14 residues. Germline V CDR1 and CDR2: SGHTA, FQGNSA. The V end lost 6 bases, the J end lost 3 bases, and 14 bases lay between the germline ends. CDR3 nucleotide sequence: TGTGCCAGCAGTCCCGGGGGGCTCCACACTGAAGCTTTCTTT. This codes for CASSPGGLHTEAFF.

This clonotype has ten or more counts. V and J are TRBV6-5 and TRBJ1-5, with no clear D. The CDR3 spans 13 residues. The V and J ends lost 0 bases and 5 bases respectively, with 5 bases between them. Germline-derived CDR1 and CDR2 are MNHEY and SVGAGI. CDR3 in amino acids: CASSYSPYQPQHF. CDR3 DNA: TGTGCCAGCAGTTACTCCCCCTATCAGCCCCAGCATTTT.

About this clonotype itself: A read error may be the cause here, since a much bigger clone is one base away. The chain joins TRBV11-2 to TRBJ2-4; 13 positions match TRBD2. The CDR3 sequence is 17 residues long. Germline V gene lookup returns CDR1 SGHAT and CDR2 FQNNGV. DNA of the CDR3: TGTGCCACCAGCCTAAAAGGACTAGCGGGAGTACAAAACATTCAGTACTTC. The encoded protein is CATSLKGLAGVQNIQYF.

This clonotype showed up many times. CDR3 in amino acids: CASSLTGVGAKLFF. CDR3 DNA sequence: TGTGCCAGCAGTTTGACAGGGGTTGGTGCAAAACTGTTTTTT. The chain carries TRBV28 and TRBJ1-4, with 8 bases lining up with TRBD1. Germline loops: CDR1 MDHEN, CDR2 SYDVKM. The CDR3 contains 14 residues. The trim removed 3 bases at V and 10 bases at J, leaving 7 bases unmatched. Full variable domain (rest looked up from reference TRBV28 and TRBJ1-4): DVKVTQSSRYLVKRTGEKVFLECVQDMDHENMFWYRQDPGLGLRLIYFSYDVKMKEKGDIPEGYSVSREKKERFSLILESASTNQTSMYLCASSLTGVGAKLFFGSGTQLSVL.

This clonotype was counted a few times. The V and J genes are TRBV12-3 or TRBV12-4 and TRBJ2-7; D is ambiguous. Between the trimmed V and J ends, which lost 6 bases and 2 bases, there was a span of 17 bases. The CDR3 totals 15 residues. CDR3 nucleotide sequence: TGTGCCAGCAGGCCCAGGTGGCGTGAAACCTACGAGCAGTACTTC. This translates into CASRPRWRETYEQYF.

This clonotype has a count of ten or more. J is TRBJ1-2 and V is TRBV7-9; no clear D gene. In germline, CDR1 is SEHNR, CDR2 FQNEAQ (reference sequence). This CDR3 spans 10 amino acids. V was trimmed by 10 bases and J by 5 bases, leaving 8 bases between them. The CDR3 DNA follows: TGTGCCATCGCGTCATATGGCTACACCTTC. This encodes CAIASYGYTF.

This clonotype has ten or more counts. This chain links TRBV20-1 with TRBJ2-2; D is perhaps TRBD1 (6 bases). The V and J ends lost 4 bases and 6 bases respectively, with 15 bases between them. The length of the CDR3 is 14 residues. Germline V gene lookup returns CDR1 DFQATT and CDR2 SNEGSKA (reference sequence). DNA for the CDR3: TGCAGTGCTATAGGCAGGGGCAGCCCCGGGGAGCTGTTTTTT. It encodes CSAIGRGSPGELFF.

This clonotype was picked up many times. The chain has TRBV7-2 and TRBJ2-6, with unresolved D. This CDR3 has 18 residues. Germline CDR1 reads SGHTA; CDR2 reads FQGNSA. Between the trimmed V and J ends, which lost 6 bases and 0 bases, there was a span of 18 bases. The CDR3 sequence: CASRPFGEWSSGANVLTF. The CDR3 coding sequence is TGTGCCAGCAGACCCTTTGGGGAATGGAGCTCTGGGGCCAACGTCCTGACTTTC.

The CDR3 loop is CASSESTGRAYNEQFF. CDR3 in DNA: TGTGCCAGCAGTGAGTCCACAGGGCGCGCTTACAATGAGCAGTTCTTC. The gene calls are TRBV2 and TRBJ2-1; D perhaps matches TRBD1 (6 bases). CDR3 length equals 16 residues. V was pared by 3 bases and J by 4 bases, with 16 bases between. Germline CDR1 SNHLY, CDR2 FYNNEI. Full variable domain (missing parts from reference TRBV2 and TRBJ2-1): EPEVTQTPSHQVTQMGQEVILRCVPISNHLYFYWYRQILGQKVEFLVSFYNNEISEKSEIFDDQFSVERPDGSNFTLKIRSTKLEDSAMYFCASSESTGRAYNEQFFGPGTRLTVL.

This clonotype turned up a few times. CDR3: CASSITDTQYF. DNA for the CDR3: TGTGCCAGCAGTATAACAGATACGCAGTATTTT. The chain carries TRBV11-2 and TRBJ2-3; D is ambiguous. This CDR3 is built from 11 residues. Per the germline V gene, CDR1 is SGHAT and CDR2 is FQNNGV. Trimming stripped 6 bases from V and 3 bases from J, with 4 bases between.